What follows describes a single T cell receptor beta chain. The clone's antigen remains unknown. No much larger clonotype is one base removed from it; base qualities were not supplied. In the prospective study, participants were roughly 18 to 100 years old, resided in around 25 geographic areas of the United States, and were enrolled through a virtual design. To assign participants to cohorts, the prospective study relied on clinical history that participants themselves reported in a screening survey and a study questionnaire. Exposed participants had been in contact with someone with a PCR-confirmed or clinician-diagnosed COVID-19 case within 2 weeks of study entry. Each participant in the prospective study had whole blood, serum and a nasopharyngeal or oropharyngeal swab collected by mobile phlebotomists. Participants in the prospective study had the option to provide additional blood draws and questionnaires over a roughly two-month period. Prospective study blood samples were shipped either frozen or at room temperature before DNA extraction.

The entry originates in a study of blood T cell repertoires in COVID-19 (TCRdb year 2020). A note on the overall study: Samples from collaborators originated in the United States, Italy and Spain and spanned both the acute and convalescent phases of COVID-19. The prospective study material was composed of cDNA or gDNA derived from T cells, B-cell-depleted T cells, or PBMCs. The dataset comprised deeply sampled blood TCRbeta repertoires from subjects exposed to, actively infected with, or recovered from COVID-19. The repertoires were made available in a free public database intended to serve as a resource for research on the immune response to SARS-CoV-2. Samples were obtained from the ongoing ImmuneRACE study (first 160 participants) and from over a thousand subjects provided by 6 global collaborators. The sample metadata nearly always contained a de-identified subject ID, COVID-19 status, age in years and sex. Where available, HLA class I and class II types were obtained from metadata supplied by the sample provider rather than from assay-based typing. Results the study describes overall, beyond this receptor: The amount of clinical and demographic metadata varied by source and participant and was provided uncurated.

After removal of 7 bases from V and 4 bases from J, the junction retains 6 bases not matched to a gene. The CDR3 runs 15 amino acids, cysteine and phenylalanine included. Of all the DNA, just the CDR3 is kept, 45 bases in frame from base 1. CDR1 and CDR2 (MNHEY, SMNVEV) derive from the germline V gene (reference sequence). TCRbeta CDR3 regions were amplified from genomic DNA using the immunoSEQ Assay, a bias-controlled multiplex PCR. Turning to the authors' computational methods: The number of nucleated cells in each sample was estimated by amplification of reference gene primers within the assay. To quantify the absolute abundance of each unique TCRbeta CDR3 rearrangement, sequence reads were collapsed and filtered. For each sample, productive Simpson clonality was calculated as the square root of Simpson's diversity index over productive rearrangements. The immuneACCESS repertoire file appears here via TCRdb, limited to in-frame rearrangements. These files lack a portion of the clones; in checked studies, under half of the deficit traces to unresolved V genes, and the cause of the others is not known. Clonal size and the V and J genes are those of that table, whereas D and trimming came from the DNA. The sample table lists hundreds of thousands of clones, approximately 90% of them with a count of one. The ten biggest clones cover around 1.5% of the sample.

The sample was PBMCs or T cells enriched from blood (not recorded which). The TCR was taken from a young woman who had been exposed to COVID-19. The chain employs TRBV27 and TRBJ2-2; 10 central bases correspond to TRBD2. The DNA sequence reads TGTGCCAGCAAAGCGGGGGGGCGAGGCACCGGGGAGCTGTTTTTT. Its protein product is CASKAGGRGTGELFF.